Listed here are 2 T cell receptor beta chains from one sample, sequenced in a study of CD8+ T cells in alopecia areata. Following RNA extraction, reverse transcription yielded cDNA that acted as the sequencing template. The method was immunoSEQ multiplex PCR; TCRdb's version includes in-frame clones alone and lacks a portion of them. Found here are about 180,000 clones, less than 80% of them singletons; the top ten hold 10% to 12%. The specimen comprised CD8+ T cells sorted from blood, sampled at week 0. The receptors come from a human donor with alopecia areata.

This clone was observed a few times. The V gene is TRBV9, the J gene TRBJ2-7; TRBD1 agrees at 7 bases. Germline lookup yields CDR1 SGDLS and CDR2 YYNGEE. The CDR3 loop spans 15 amino acids. V gave up 0 bases and J gave up 5 bases; unmatched junction bases: 8. In nucleotides, the CDR3 is TGTGCCAGCAGCGTAGCCGCGCAGGGACAGCACGAGCAGTACTTC. Its protein product is CASSVAAQGQHEQYF.

The V and J genes are TRBV19 and TRBJ2-2; D tentatively reads TRBD1 or TRBD2 (5 bases each). Deletions cut 1 base from V and 6 bases from J, with 9 bases between. Germline V gene sequence: CDR1 LNHDA, CDR2 SQIVND (reference sequence). CDR3 length: 14 residues. The CDR3 nucleotides read TGTGCCAGTAGTATAGGGGGGTCCGCCGGGGAGCTGTTTTTT. This encodes CASSIGGSAGELFF.